A single sample is the source of the 24 T cell receptor beta chains below, sequenced in a study of blood T cells in healthy people across ages. A J-beta primer mix and a sample-barcoded 5' primer were used in a second PCR of about 7 to 11 cycles. TCRdb passed the 5' RACE reads through MiXCR, listing each CDR3 protein once. The data contain 1 million or so distinct CDR3 sequences, 45% of them singletons. Sample: blood. The origin of the receptors is a woman aged 60-70 years in good health.

The gene calls are TRBV6-1 and TRBJ1-5, with D perhaps matching TRBD1 (5 bases). Germline V gives CDR1 MNHNS, CDR2 SASEGT. V lost 4 bases and J 7 bases, leaving 20 bases between the germline ends. This CDR3 has 16 residues. CDR3 in amino acids: CASSVDGLPPGQPQHF. For the CDR3, the DNA is TGTGCCAGCAGTGTGGACGGTCTACCTCCAGGGCAGCCCCAGCATTTT.

The chain has TRBV6-5 and TRBJ2-7; possibly TRBD1 for D (6 bases). The CDR3 is 13 amino acids. Trimming left V 5 bases short and J 4 bases short, with 12 bases between. The V gene's germline CDR1 is MNHEY and CDR2 SVGAGI. The CDR3 is CASSGRGGYEQYF. The CDR3 coding sequence is TGTGCCAGCAGTGGCAGAGGGGGATACGAGCAGTACTTC.

The chain combines TRBV4-2 with TRBJ2-1; no definite D call. Germline V gives CDR1 LGHNA, CDR2 YNFKEQ. There are 15 residues in the CDR3. Trimming shortened V by 2 bases and J by 5 bases, and 13 bases separated the two germline ends. In nucleotides, the CDR3 is TGTGCCAGCAGCCAACGGTCGAGAAGCAACAATGAGCAGTTCTTC. Protein sequence: CASSQRSRSNNEQFF.

This rearrangement joins TRBV9 to TRBJ2-3; D gene ambiguous. CDR3 length equals 13 residues. Between the trimmed V and J ends, which lost 1 base and 4 bases, there was a span of 7 bases. Per germline, CDR1 SGDLS and CDR2 YYNGEE. The CDR3 DNA reads as TGTGCCAGCAGCGTAAGACTCGCAGATACGCAGTATTTT. It is translated as CASSVRLADTQYF.

V usage is TRBV9 and J usage is TRBJ2-3, with D perhaps given as TRBD1 or TRBD2 (5 bases each). This CDR3 is built from 16 residues. Germline CDR1 is SGDLS and CDR2 is YYNGEE. The V end lost 3 bases, the J end lost 3 bases, and 17 bases lay between the germline ends. The CDR3 sequence is CASSGLGVVRTDTQYF. The CDR3, as DNA: TGTGCCAGCAGCGGGTTGGGGGTGGTGCGAACAGATACGCAGTATTTT.

The V and J genes are TRBV18 and TRBJ2-4, with D perhaps TRBD2 (6 bases). The J call may be faulty, since TRBJ2-7 better matches the DNA end. Germline V gene sequence: CDR1 KGHSH, CDR2 LQKENI. The length of the CDR3 is 14 residues. Written as DNA, the CDR3 is TGTGCCAGCTCGCCTGACCATGCGGGATACGAGCAGTACTTC. Its protein product is CASSPDHAGYEQYF.

This clonotype was detected a few times. The genes are TRBV7-2 and TRBJ2-5; the match to TRBD1 covers 9 bases. This CDR3 has 16 residues. Trimming took 0 bases from V and 5 from J; bases not matched to a gene: 7. Germline V gives CDR1 SGHTA, CDR2 FQGNSA. The CDR3 is CASSLAGTGSRETQYF. The CDR3 coding sequence is TGTGCCAGCAGCTTAGCGGGGACAGGGTCAAGGGAGACCCAGTACTTC.

The rearrangement uses TRBV29-1 and TRBJ2-5; D possibly uses TRBD1 or TRBD2 (6 bases each). CDR1 is SQVTM and CDR2 is ANQGSEA in the germline V gene. Trimming pared 3 bases from V and 5 bases from J, leaving 16 bases between. This CDR3 spans 14 amino acids. The CDR3 nucleotides read TGCAGCGTTGAGGGTACAGGGAGCGGGGAGACCCAGTACTTC. Its translation: CSVEGTGSGETQYF.

This clonotype was seen a single time. This chain links TRBV20-1 with TRBJ2-1; the D is unclear. Deletions cut 6 bases from V and 5 bases from J, with 20 bases between. CDR1 and CDR2 (germline): DFQATT, SNEGSKA (reference sequence). The CDR3 extends over 15 amino acids. The CDR3 loop reads CSARPAAFSHNEQFF. CDR3 nucleotides: TGCAGTGCGAGACCGGCGGCTTTTTCCCACAATGAGCAGTTCTTC.

The rearrangement links TRBV3-1 to TRBJ2-5; D is ambiguous. This CDR3 contains 12 residues. In germline, CDR1 is LGHDT, CDR2 YNNKEL (reference sequence). Trimming pared 6 bases from V and 3 bases from J, leaving 8 bases between. The DNA for the CDR3 is TGTGCCAGCAGTCCAGGCGAAGAGACCCAGTACTTC. This sequence encodes CASSPGEETQYF.

Worth noting for this clonotype: This may come from a read error, since a much larger clone is one base off. The chain has TRBV5-1 and TRBJ2-7; 12 nucleotides match TRBD2. J gave up 3 bases and V 4 bases, and 5 bases lay outside the gene matches. The length of the CDR3 is 15 residues. Per the germline V gene, CDR1 is SGHRS and CDR2 is YFSETQ. CDR3 residues: CASSTGLAGIYEQYF. The CDR3 DNA follows: TGCGCCAGCAGCACCGGACTAGCGGGGATCTACGAGCAGTACTTC. The full variable domain, with the rest looked up from reference TRBV5-1 and TRBJ2-7, is KAGVTQTPRYLIKTRGQQVTLSCSPISGHRSVSWYQQTPGQGLQFLFEYFSETQRNKGNFPGRFSGRQFSNSRSEMNVSTLELGDSALYLCASSTGLAGIYEQYFGPGTRLTVT.

The rearrangement joins TRBV12-3 or TRBV12-4 to TRBJ1-1; TRBD1 matches 7 bases. V gave up 4 bases and J gave up 4 bases; unmatched junction bases: 12. This CDR3 region has 16 residues. CDR3 DNA: TGTGCCAGCAGTTCACTCACTACAGGGGTGGGCACTGAAGCTTTCTTT. Amino acid sequence: CASSSLTTGVGTEAFF.

This clonotype was seen a few times. The chain uses TRBV13 and TRBJ2-1, with no clear D. Germline V gives CDR1 PRHDT, CDR2 FYEKMQ (reference sequence). The CDR3 spans 11 residues. The germline V and J ends were trimmed by 5 bases and 8 bases, with 7 bases remaining between them. The CDR3 sequence: CASSAADEQFF. DNA of the CDR3: TGTGCCAGCAGCGCCGCGGATGAGCAGTTCTTC. The full variable domain, rest sourced from reference TRBV13 and TRBJ2-1, is AAGVIQSPRHLIKEKRETATLKCYPIPRHDTVYWYQQGPGQDPQFLISFYEKMQSDKGSIPDRFSAQQFSDYHSELNMSSLELGDSALYFCASSAADEQFFGPGTRLTVL.

This sequence joins TRBV6-6 and TRBJ1-1; D is unclear. CDR3 length: 12 residues. Trimming left V 7 bases short and J 10 bases short, with 16 bases between. In germline, CDR1 is MNHNY, CDR2 SVGAGI (reference sequence). CDR3 in amino acids: CASKGTLGGAFF. For the CDR3, the DNA is TGTGCCAGCAAAGGTACACTGGGCGGAGCTTTCTTT.

This clonotype was found a few times. This chain joins TRBV20-1 and TRBJ2-5; 11 bases are a match to TRBD1. Germline CDR1 and CDR2: DFQATT and SNEGSKA (reference sequence). The junction had 13 bases not matched to a gene; V was cut back by 6 bases and J by 7 bases. The CDR3 is made up of 15 amino acids. CDR3 residues: CSAPFGTGGLSTQYF. The CDR3 DNA is TGCAGTGCCCCTTTCGGGACAGGGGGTCTCTCGACCCAGTACTTC.

The chain links TRBV9 to TRBJ2-1; 13 bases agree with TRBD2. The CDR3 is made up of 17 amino acids. Trimming took 0 bases from V and 5 from J; bases not matched to a gene: 5. The germline CDR1 and CDR2 sequences are SGDLS and YYNGEE. The CDR3 loop is CASSVESGLAGDNEQFF. CDR3 DNA: TGTGCCAGCAGCGTAGAATCCGGACTAGCGGGAGACAATGAGCAGTTCTTC.

The genes are TRBV7-9 and TRBJ1-2; 10 bases are a match to TRBD1. J lost 6 bases, V lost 3 bases, and 1 base had no gene match. The CDR3 extends over 13 amino acids. CDR1 and CDR2 from the germline V gene are SEHNR and FQNEAQ (reference sequence). CDR3 DNA: TGTGCCAGCAGCTTTGGGACAGGGGATGGCTACACCTTC. Protein sequence: CASSFGTGDGYTF.

The chain links TRBV7-6 to TRBJ2-1, with 12 bases that match TRBD1. The V gene's germline CDR1 is SGHVS and CDR2 FNYEAQ. The V gene end was trimmed by 2 bases and the J gene end by 10 bases; junction bases not matched to a gene: 12. This CDR3 comprises 17 residues. The CDR3 is CASSLPLPGQGAGEQFF. The CDR3 bases are TGTGCCAGCAGCTTACCCCTACCGGGACAGGGGGCGGGGGAGCAGTTCTTC. Combining the CDR3 with reference TRBV7-6 and TRBJ2-1 gives the whole variable domain GAGVSQSPRYKVTKRGQDVALRCDPISGHVSLYWYRQALGQGPEFLTYFNYEAQQDKSGLPNDRFSAERPEGSISTLTIQRTEQRDSAMYRCASSLPLPGQGAGEQFFGPGTRLTVL.

This chain connects TRBV9 to TRBJ1-4, with TRBD1 matching over 9 bases. V lost 4 bases and J lost 8; bases outside the gene matches: 9. Germline CDR1 SGDLS, CDR2 YYNGEE. This CDR3 spans 15 amino acids. The CDR3, as DNA: TGTGCCAGCAGCCCAAGACAGGGGGTCGGAGAAAAACTGTTTTTT. It specifies CASSPRQGVGEKLFF.

This clonotype has more than one count but fewer than ten. The chain recombines TRBV10-3 with TRBJ2-4; D gene ambiguous. The CDR3 is 16 residues long. The V end was cut by 6 bases, the J end by 5 bases, with 20 bases between. The germline CDR1 and CDR2 sequences are ENHRY and SYGVKD. The CDR3 DNA sequence: TGTGCCATCAGCGAACGGTGGGCGGACCCTGAAAACATTCAGTACTTC. This encodes CAISERWADPENIQYF.

The chain links TRBV7-3 to TRBJ2-2; D uncertain. Deletions cut 5 bases from V and 5 bases from J, with 12 bases between. The CDR3 sequence is 14 residues long. CDR1 SGHTA and CDR2 FQGTGA come from the germline V gene. The CDR3 here is CASSPSGLTGELFF. Written as DNA, the CDR3 is TGTGCCAGCAGCCCTTCTGGGCTAACCGGGGAGCTGTTTTTT.

This chain uses TRBV5-1 with TRBJ2-5, with no clear D. The J call may be mistaken, given a closer DNA end match to TRBJ2-7. The CDR3 is 14 residues long. Germline V gene data show CDR1 as SGHRS and CDR2 as YFSETQ. CDR3 amino acids: CASSLGASAYEQYF. CDR3 DNA sequence: TGCGCCAGCAGCTTGGGAGCATCCGCCTACGAGCAGTACTTC.

The rearrangement uses TRBV9 and TRBJ2-3; 14 bases are a match to TRBD2. Germline V gives CDR1 SGDLS, CDR2 YYNGEE. CDR3 length: 19 amino acids. V shed 3 bases, J shed 1 base, and the junction held 10 bases outside the gene matches. The CDR3 DNA reads as TGTGCCAGCAGCGGGCGAGGGACTAGCGGGAGTATTGGCACAGATACGCAGTATTTT. Its translation is CASSGRGTSGSIGTDTQYF.

This clonotype has a handful of counts. This chain's CDR3 is CASRPPGTSVEQYF. In DNA, the CDR3 is TGTGCCAGCCGACCCCCCGGGACTAGCGTCGAGCAGTACTTC. The chain links TRBV6-5 to TRBJ2-4; 10 bases are shared with TRBD2. The J call may be wrong; the DNA end is better matched by TRBJ2-7. Per the germline V gene, CDR1 is MNHEY and CDR2 is SVGAGI. The CDR3 sequence is 14 residues long.